The source of this T cell receptor (beta chain) is a study of identical twins. Study results and limitations: It was out-of-frame TCR alpha sharing in monozygotic twins that models underestimated. In beta out-of-frame sequences, the excess sharing between twins was weaker. Fewer insertions were carried by abundant cord blood beta clonotypes, but none was seen in memory repertoires.

TCRdb called the 5' RACE reads again in MiXCR, with one record for every CDR3 protein. The repertoire consists of fewer than 250,000 distinct CDR3 sequences, with over 8% occurring once and the leading ten covering 5% to 6%. The V gene lost 0 bases and the J gene lost 2 bases, with 16 bases spanning the gap. The CDR3 covers 17 residues. CDR1 and CDR2 from the germline V gene are SGHRS and YFSETQ. Healthy Caucasians made up all donors. The table lists this clonotype with many counts. Its specificity is unknown. Sequenced input: memory (CD45RO+) T cells sorted from blood. This chain joins TRBV5-1 and TRBJ2-3; no firm D call. The clonotype originates from a woman younger than 30 in good health. In DNA, the CDR3 is TGCGCCAGCAGCTTGGGTGTCCTGGCCCCCCCCACAGATACGCAGTATTTT. Amino acid sequence: CASSLGVLAPPTDTQYF. The full variable domain, rest sourced from reference TRBV5-1 and TRBJ2-3, is KAGVTQTPRYLIKTRGQQVTLSCSPISGHRSVSWYQQTPGQGLQFLFEYFSETQRNKGNFPGRFSGRQFSNSRSEMNVSTLELGDSALYLCASSLGVLAPPTDTQYFGPGTRLTVL.